The TCR beta chain described here comes from a study of immune cell composition in non-small cell lung cancer (dated by TCRdb to the late 2010s). For the study in its entirety: Histologic subtype was assigned using H&E plus p63, CK5, Napsin A and TTF-1 immunohistochemistry, mainly lung adenocarcinoma or squamous cell carcinoma. Adaptive Biotechnologies TCR-beta sequencing was carried out on 34 paired NSCLC tumour and non-adjacent lung specimens, as well as on approximately 26 tumour-only specimens. For supplementary cohort #1, made up of some eleven lung adenocarcinoma cases, paired tumour/lung TCR-beta sequencing was done and TIL populations were generated so that tumour reactivity could be assessed. A handful of tumour specimens that had TCR-beta data belonged to rare histological subtypes and were left out of the subtype comparisons. Study-wide conclusions, independent of this receptor: Top 10 clone scores and productive clonality were significantly higher in lung squamous cell carcinoma than in lung adenocarcinoma tumours. The reactivity cohort included only approximately 11 cases, and whether tumour-reactive clones share sequences with the dominant in vivo tumour-associated clones was not shown. No significant correlation was found between tumour TCR-beta clonality and smoking pack-years. Tumour-associated clones >0.5% occurred in nearly half of NSCLC cases: under 40% of adenocarcinomas versus 75% to 80% of squamous carcinomas. Across roughly 9 adenocarcinoma cases, the maximal tumour-associated clone frequency showed a strong correlation with TIL tumour reactivity, but overall clonality showed no such correlation.

This clone was seen more than once but under ten times. Its antigen is still unknown. Base qualities are not recorded, but no much larger clone differs from it by a single base. A two-step multiplex PCR amplified TCR-beta CDR3 regions from genomic DNA, and the second step of the PCR added Illumina-compatible adaptors. TCR-beta immunosequencing was performed on an Illumina platform as a commercial immunoSEQ service. From the authors' description of their analysis: Repertoires were described by productive clonality and by Top 10 Clones, which is the percentage of T-cell templates coming from the ten most frequent sequences. Values for productive clonality spanned 0 to 1, where a value of 1 indicated a monoclonal population. Tumour-associated clones, identified using log10 scatter plots, were defined as sequences that made up at least 0.1% of tumour T-cell templates and were not found in the matched non-adjacent lung. Student's t-tests were used for two-group comparisons, ANOVA for comparisons across stages, and linear regression for relationships, with analyses done in GraphPad Prism7 and R. TCRdb stores this immuneACCESS table with in-frame sequences only. Part of the clones is absent; in the studies checked, under half of the shortfall reflects unresolved V genes, and no reason is known for the rest. V and J calls and clone size come straight from that table; D and trimming were deduced from the DNA. Recorded for this sample are about 7,600 clones; roughly 78% of them occurred a single time. The top ten hold approximately 12% of the sample.

There are 13 amino acids in the CDR3, from cysteine to phenylalanine inclusive. The sequence is cut down to CDR3 DNA, 39 bases in frame from base 1. V is shortened by 6 bases, J by 3 bases, and the region joining them spans 11 bases. The germline V gene (reference sequence) gives CDR1 as MNHNY and CDR2 as SVGAGI. From frozen aliquots of unsorted single-cell suspensions, genomic DNA was isolated using the QIAamp DNA kit. Tumour samples were surgically resected non-small cell lung cancer tissue. Tissues were received within 2 hours of resection and were immediately processed into single-cell suspensions. Tissue was broken up mechanically, digested enzymatically with DNase I, collagenase I and hyaluronidase for roughly 30 minutes at 37 degrees C, and then filtered and RBC-lysed.

In this chain, TRBV6-6 is recombined with TRBJ1-2; TRBD1 is possibly the D segment (6 matching bases). What was sequenced was lung tumor tissue. This clonotype was sampled from a human donor with non-small cell lung cancer. The sequenced DNA is TGTGCCAGCAGAGCAGGGGCTTACTATGGCTACACCTTC. Its translation reads: CASRAGAYYGYTF.